The rows below give T cell receptor beta chains drawn from one sample of a study of control samples from healthy donors and cancer patients. Sequencing used immunoSEQ multiplex PCR; TCRdb keeps in-frame clones, though not all of them. The sample lists hundreds of thousands of clones; 75% to 95% were seen once. The material sequenced was PBMCs. These receptors all come from a man aged 40-50 years with head and neck cancer. The CDR3 runs from the conserved cysteine through the conserved F or W. A D gene is named only where the DNA matches it firmly. Some rows have no size entry. The others give once, few or many, or a class for an expanded clone.

CDR3 DNA: TGTGCCAGCAGCCAAAAAAGGGCGTCTTCCTCTGGGGCCAACGTCCTGACTTTC
CDR3 protein: CASSQKRASSSGANVLTF
J gene: TRBJ2-6
clone size: NA
V gene: TRBV7-2
D gene: NA

CDR3 DNA: TGTGCCAGCAGTCTCCCATCCGGGGGCAGAGGCTACACCTTC
CDR3 protein: CASSLPSGGRGYTF
J gene: TRBJ1-2
clone size: NA
V gene: TRBV28
D gene: NA

CDR3 DNA: TGTGCCATCAATAGTCCCCGCCAAGAGACCCAGTACTTC
CDR3 protein: CAINSPRQETQYF
J gene: TRBJ2-5
clone size: NA
V gene: TRBV10-3
D gene: NA

CDR3 DNA: TGTGCCAGCAGCTTATTGGGGGGCACTAATGAAAAACTGTTTTTT
CDR3 protein: CASSLLGGTNEKLFF
J gene: TRBJ1-4
clone size: few
V gene: TRBV7-8
D gene: NA

CDR3 DNA: TGTGCCAGCAGTTTTCGCCGCGGGGGCCAAGAGACCCAGTACTTC
CDR3 protein: CASSFRRGGQETQYF
J gene: TRBJ2-5
clone size: NA
V gene: TRBV28
D gene: TRBD2

CDR3 DNA: TGTGCCAGCTCACCAGAGGGCAGGGGGGTCTATGGCTACACCTTC
CDR3 protein: CASSPEGRGVYGYTF
J gene: TRBJ1-2
clone size: NA
V gene: TRBV18
D gene: TRBD1

CDR3 DNA: TGTGCCAGCAGTTCAGGGGGCGCGGATGAAAAACTGTTTTTT
CDR3 protein: CASSSGGADEKLFF
J gene: TRBJ1-4
clone size: NA
V gene: TRBV28
D gene: TRBD1

CDR3 DNA: TGTGCCAGCAGCTTGGAGGACAGCACCGGGGAGCTGTTTTTT
CDR3 protein: CASSLEDSTGELFF
J gene: TRBJ2-2
clone size: NA
V gene: TRBV5-4
D gene: NA

CDR3 DNA: TGTGCCAGCAGCTTAAATACAGGCAGCTCCTACGAGCAGTACTTC
CDR3 protein: CASSLNTGSSYEQYF
J gene: TRBJ2-7
clone size: NA
V gene: TRBV11-2
D gene: NA

CDR3 DNA: TGTGCCAGCAGCCAAGTCGATCAGCCCCAGCATTTT
CDR3 protein: CASSQVDQPQHF
J gene: TRBJ1-5
clone size: NA
V gene: TRBV3-1/TRBV3-2
D gene: NA

CDR3 DNA: TGTGCCAGCAGTTACAACCAAGGGCGGGGTAACTATGGCTACACCTTC
CDR3 protein: CASSYNQGRGNYGYTF
J gene: TRBJ1-2
clone size: NA
V gene: TRBV6-5
D gene: NA

CDR3 DNA: TGTGCCTGGAGTGTACTCAGCTCAATGAACACTGAAGCTTTCTTT
CDR3 protein: CAWSVLSSMNTEAFF
J gene: TRBJ1-1
clone size: NA
V gene: TRBV30
D gene: NA

CDR3 DNA: TGTGCCAGCAGCGTAGCTACCCACAGAGAGCAGTACTTC
CDR3 protein: CASSVATHREQYF
J gene: TRBJ2-7
clone size: NA
V gene: TRBV9
D gene: NA

CDR3 DNA: TGTGCCAGCAGCTCTCTAGCGAGCACAGATACGCAGTATTTT
CDR3 protein: CASSSLASTDTQYF
J gene: TRBJ2-3
clone size: once
V gene: TRBV5-4
D gene: NA

CDR3 DNA: TGTGCCAGCAGCCCCGGTTGGGATGAGCAGTTCTTC
CDR3 protein: CASSPGWDEQFF
J gene: TRBJ2-1
clone size: NA
V gene: TRBV9
D gene: NA

CDR3 DNA: TGTGCCAGCGGGGAGGCCCTAGCGGGATCTGAGACCCAGTACTTC
CDR3 protein: CASGEALAGSETQYF
J gene: TRBJ2-5
clone size: NA
V gene: TRBV6-5
D gene: TRBD2

CDR3 DNA: TGTGCCAGCAGCCTACGGACAGGGGAAGGAAACACCATATATTTT
CDR3 protein: CASSLRTGEGNTIYF
J gene: TRBJ1-3
clone size: NA
V gene: TRBV7-6
D gene: TRBD1

CDR3 DNA: TGTGCCAGCAGCTTCAAGTGGGGCACTCTCACAGATACGCAGTATTTT
CDR3 protein: CASSFKWGTLTDTQYF
J gene: TRBJ2-3
clone size: NA
V gene: TRBV5-4
D gene: NA

CDR3 DNA: TGTGCCAGCAGCCAAGGGTTAGCGGGATACGAGCAGTACTTC
CDR3 protein: CASSQGLAGYEQYF
J gene: TRBJ2-7
clone size: NA
V gene: TRBV14
D gene: TRBD2

CDR3 DNA: TGTGCCAGCAGCGCCCGCCTCGGGACAGCTGATAGTTGGGAAAAACTGTTTTTT
CDR3 protein: CASSARLGTADSWEKLFF
J gene: TRBJ1-4
clone size: NA
V gene: TRBV11-2
D gene: TRBD1